This section outlines one T cell receptor beta chain sequence together with its context. The record originates from a study of blood T cell repertoires in COVID-19. Germline CDR1 MNHEY, CDR2 SMNVEV (reference sequence). Losses at the gene ends were 0 bases for V and 5 bases for J; bases not matched to a gene: 10. CDR3 size: 17 residues. Generated by immunoSEQ multiplex PCR, the TCRdb table keeps only in-frame clones and is missing some. The sample holds around 190,000 clones, about 87% seen once. This chain connects TRBV27 to TRBJ2-1; TRBD1 matches 7 bases. Sequenced input: PBMCs or T cells enriched from blood (not recorded which). This TCR was sampled from a man aged 18 to 35 with acute COVID-19. The CDR3 coding sequence is TGTGCCAGCAGTTTATCGTTCCGGGACAGCGTTAACAATGAGCAGTTCTTC. It translates to CASSLSFRDSVNNEQFF.